The T cell receptor beta chain described here comes from a study of cytomegalovirus exposure and HLA in healthy donors. This CDR3 spans 12 amino acids. Germline V lookup: CDR1 MNHEY, CDR2 SVGAGI. V was pared by 2 bases and J by 4 bases, with 6 bases between. PCR employed 60 Vbeta and 13 Jbeta primers. The method was immunoSEQ multiplex PCR; TCRdb's version includes in-frame clones alone and lacks a portion of them. The table lists fewer than 75,000 clones, 65% to 80% of them singletons. Sequenced input: PBMCs. This sequence originates from a young woman in good health and CMV-seronegative. The rearrangement links TRBV6-5 to TRBJ2-7, with unresolved D. DNA for the CDR3: TGTGCCAGCAGTTACGGGCCATACGAGCAGTACTTC. The encoded protein is CASSYGPYEQYF.